This T cell receptor (beta chain) was identified during a study of T cells after yellow fever vaccination. Overall study findings and caveats: The CD4 and CD8 compartments had a small share of their clonotypes in common. The secondary response was weaker but peaked faster, day 5 versus 15. Booster samples showed a return of most primary-vaccination clones (roughly 96% CD4, about 88% CD8).

Trimming removed 9 bases at V and 5 bases at J, with 14 bases between. The CDR3 has 12 amino acids. The germline CDR1 and CDR2 sequences are ENHRY and SYGVKD. Generation of TCR cDNA used 5'RACE template switching (which added a universal primer site and UMIs). Via MiXCR, TCRdb re-called the 5' RACE reads, giving one row per CDR3 protein. Among a few hundred thousand distinct CDR3 sequences listed, approximately 8% were seen once. This clonotype has only a few counts. Its antigen is unidentified. The chain has TRBV10-3 and TRBJ2-7; tentatively, D is TRBD2 (6 bases). The clonotype originates from a man aged 18 to 30 who received the YFV17D yellow fever vaccine. The sample consisted of CD4+ T cells sorted from PBMCs, taken 5 days after the yellow fever booster vaccination. CDR3 amino acids: CAIAAGPDEQYF. CDR3 bases: TGTGCCATAGCCGCGGGACCAGACGAGCAGTACTTC.